A selection of T cell receptor beta chains follows, all from one sample in a study of STAT5B mutations in CD4+ large granular lymphocyte leukemia. Method: immunoSEQ multiplex PCR; TCRdb's copy keeps in-frame clones and lacks some. The repertoire holds fewer than 40,000 clones, with 71% as singletons. Source material: CD4+ T cells from blood buffy coats. These receptor sequences come from a human donor in good health. The CDR3 runs from the conserved cysteine through the conserved F or W. The order of the fields is J gene, D gene, V gene, clone size, CDR3 protein, CDR3 DNA. A D gene is named only where the DNA matches it firmly. Only some rows state a clone size, as once, few, many or a class for expanded clones.

>TRBJ1-4|.|TRBV19|.
CASRTLGANEKLFF
TGTGCCAGTAGAACCCTGGGCGCTAATGAAAAACTGTTTTTT
>TRBJ2-7|TRBD1|TRBV14|.
CATDRDRVSEQYF
TGTGCCACAGACCGGGACAGGGTATCGGAGCAGTACTTC
>TRBJ2-2|.|TRBV9|.
CASSVATAPTGELFF
TGTGCCAGCAGCGTAGCAACAGCCCCCACCGGGGAGCTGTTTTTT
>TRBJ2-3|.|TRBV29-1|.
CSVEGSRSTDTQYF
TGCAGCGTTGAAGGGTCCAGATCTACGGATACGCAGTATTTT
>TRBJ2-2|.|TRBV5-5|.
CASSLAQMNTGELFF
TGTGCCAGCAGCTTGGCACAGATGAACACCGGGGAGCTGTTTTTT
>TRBJ1-2|.|TRBV30|.
CAWIRPGYGYTF
TGTGCCTGGATCCGCCCGGGGTATGGCTACACCTTC
>TRBJ1-1|.|TRBV28|once
CASTYGGLNTEAFF
TGTGCCAGCACCTACGGGGGACTGAACACTGAAGCTTTCTTT
>TRBJ1-6|TRBD1|TRBV6-5|once
CASSYSGTGNSPLHF
TGTGCCAGCAGTTACTCTGGGACAGGGAATTCACCCCTCCACTTT
>TRBJ1-6|TRBD1|TRBV5-6|few
CASSLGQGLRNSPLHF
TGTGCCAGCAGCTTGGGACAGGGGCTGAGGAATTCACCCCTCCACTTT
>TRBJ1-4|.|TRBV27|once
CASRRYGQTLITNEKLFF
TGTGCCAGCAGGAGATACGGACAAACCTTAATAACTAATGAAAAACTGTTTTTT